The 21 T cell receptor beta chains below were found in one sample sequenced in a study of T cell responses to AZD1222 COVID-19 vaccine. The table came from immunoSEQ multiplex PCR; TCRdb's copy has only in-frame clones and leaves some out. There are roughly 21,000 clones in the sample; approximately 80% occur only once, and roughly 40% lies in the top ten. Material: peripheral blood, obtained on day 0 of AZD1222 vaccination. These receptors came from an adult in good health.

The chain has TRBV19 and TRBJ2-1, with 7 positions matching TRBD1. This CDR3 region has 15 residues. Germline V lookup: CDR1 LNHDA, CDR2 SQIVND (reference sequence). V lost 1 base, J lost 3 bases, and 3 bases stayed unmatched. In DNA, the CDR3 is TGTGCCAGTAGTATAGGGACAGGATACTACAATGAGCAGTTCTTC. This translates into CASSIGTGYYNEQFF.

The CDR3 nucleotides read TGTGCCAGCAGTTCCACCTTTAGGTCACCCCTCCACTTT. Amino acids: CASSSTFRSPLHF. The rearrangement links TRBV6-5 to TRBJ1-6; the D is unclear. CDR1 and CDR2 (germline): MNHEY, SVGAGI. The CDR3 is 13 residues long. Trimming took off 4 bases at V and 10 bases at J, with 11 bases between the two ends.

The chain recombines TRBV11-3 with TRBJ2-1; 9 bases fit TRBD1. CDR1 is SGHNT and CDR2 is YENEEA in the germline V gene. This CDR3 has 15 residues. After removal of 3 bases from V and 6 bases from J, the junction contained 6 bases not matched to a gene. The chain's CDR3 is CASSFLGQGFNEQFF. The DNA for the CDR3 is TGTGCCAGCAGCTTCCTGGGACAGGGTTTCAATGAGCAGTTCTTC.

V and J are TRBV20-1 and TRBJ2-7; TRBD2 aligns across 10 bases. After removal of 7 bases from V and 6 bases from J, the junction contained 0 bases not matched to a gene. In germline, CDR1 is DFQATT, CDR2 SNEGSKA (reference sequence). The CDR3 runs to 10 residues. CDR3 protein: CSVAGGEQYF. The DNA for the CDR3 is TGCAGTGTAGCGGGAGGCGAGCAGTACTTC.

The chain joins TRBV7-9 to TRBJ1-4; unclear D gene. Germline V gives CDR1 SEHNR, CDR2 FQNEAQ (reference sequence). The V end lost 1 base, the J end lost 8 bases, and 8 bases lay between the germline ends. This CDR3 has 13 residues. The CDR3 sequence: CASSLEVTEKLFF. CDR3 coding DNA: TGTGCCAGCAGCTTAGAAGTAACGGAAAAACTGTTTTTT.

The chain uses TRBV6-2 or TRBV6-3 and TRBJ2-4; 8 nucleotides align to TRBD1. J lost 0 bases, V lost 0 bases, and 4 bases had no gene match. From germline, CDR1 is MNHEY and CDR2 SVGEGT. CDR3 size: 17 residues. The CDR3 spells CASSYSGTGPAKNIQYF. Written as DNA, the CDR3 is TGTGCCAGCAGTTACTCCGGGACAGGTCCAGCCAAAAACATTCAGTACTTC.

This rearrangement joins TRBV11-2 to TRBJ1-4; D call uncertain. CDR1 is SGHAT and CDR2 is FQNNGV in the germline V gene. Trimming took 5 bases from V and 6 from J, leaving 16 bases between them. CDR3 length equals 15 residues. The CDR3 nucleotides are TGTGCCAGCAGCCCGAAAATCGGGGTGGATGAAAAACTGTTTTTT. Translation gives CASSPKIGVDEKLFF.

This chain uses TRBV28 with TRBJ1-5; 9 bases match TRBD1. CDR3 length: 14 residues. Germline CDR1 reads MDHEN; CDR2 reads SYDVKM. V trimming: 7 bases; J trimming: 6 bases; junction bases outside the gene matches: 7. CDR3 sequence: CASTDTGGFQPQHF. Written as DNA, the CDR3 is TGTGCCAGCACCGATACAGGGGGCTTTCAGCCCCAGCATTTT.

The chain recombines TRBV19 with TRBJ1-6; 9 nucleotides align to TRBD1. Germline trimming cut 6 bases from V and 7 bases from J; bases unmatched to any gene: 4. This CDR3 region has 14 residues. CDR1 is LNHDA, CDR2 SQIVND, per germline (reference sequence). As DNA, the CDR3 is TGTGCCAGTAGCCTACAGGGGGCAAATTCACCCCTCCACTTT. It yields the protein CASSLQGANSPLHF.

This clone was counted between two and nine times. The V gene is TRBV5-5, the J gene TRBJ2-1; D unresolved. The CDR3 is 15 residues long. Trimming shortened V by 1 base and J by 5 bases, and 13 bases separated the two germline ends. From germline, CDR1 is SGHKS and CDR2 YYEKEE (reference sequence). The CDR3 reads CASSLTLEGDNEQFF. The CDR3, as DNA: TGTGCCAGCAGCTTGACGCTAGAAGGTGACAATGAGCAGTTCTTC.

J is TRBJ1-6 and V is TRBV19, with no clear D. Trimming shortened V by 1 base and J by 7 bases, and 8 bases separated the two germline ends. The CDR3 has 14 amino acids. Germline-derived CDR1 and CDR2 are LNHDA and SQIVND (reference sequence). The CDR3 DNA reads TGTGCCAGTAGTATAGGCAGACCGAATTCACCCCTCCACTTT. Amino acid sequence: CASSIGRPNSPLHF. The whole variable domain, filled in from reference TRBV19 and TRBJ1-6, reads DGGITQSPKYLFRKEGQNVTLSCEQNLNHDAMYWYRQDPGQGLRLIYYSQIVNDFQKGDIAEGYSVSREKKESFPLTVTSAQKNPTAFYLCASSIGRPNSPLHFGNGTRLTVT.

The chain links TRBV11-2 to TRBJ2-5; 13 nucleotides line up with TRBD2. Per the germline V gene, CDR1 is SGHAT and CDR2 is FQNNGV. The CDR3 totals 17 residues. J was trimmed by 2 bases and V by 5 bases; bases with no gene match: 8. CDR3 sequence reads: CASSPMILAGGQETQYF. CDR3 bases: TGTGCCAGCAGCCCCATGATACTAGCGGGGGGGCAAGAGACCCAGTACTTC.

V is TRBV15 and J is TRBJ2-7; D might be TRBD2 (5 bases). The CDR3 runs to 14 residues. The germline gives CDR1 LNHNV, CDR2 YYDKDF (reference sequence). The V and J ends lost 0 bases and 6 bases respectively, with 12 bases between them. The CDR3 region is CATSRDRGVGEQYF. CDR3 in DNA: TGTGCCACCAGCAGAGATCGGGGAGTGGGCGAGCAGTACTTC.

The chain carries TRBV7-8 and TRBJ2-1; D not resolved. The CDR3 contains 15 residues. The germline gives CDR1 SGHVS, CDR2 FQNEAQ. V was pared by 5 bases and J by 5 bases, with 16 bases between. The CDR3 protein is CASSLGITLNNEQFF. The CDR3 DNA reads TGTGCCAGCAGCCTCGGCATCACGCTGAACAATGAGCAGTTCTTC.

In this sample, this clone turned up once. The J gene is TRBJ2-1, the V gene TRBV9, with 9 bases fitting TRBD1. There are 15 residues in the CDR3. J gave up 2 bases and V 2 bases, and 2 bases lay outside the gene matches. Germline V gene sequence: CDR1 SGDLS, CDR2 YYNGEE. DNA for the CDR3: TGTGCCAGCAGCGTTAGGACAGGGGCCTACAATGAGCAGTTCTTC. This encodes CASSVRTGAYNEQFF.

V and J are TRBV15 and TRBJ1-2; D gene uncertain. Germline values: CDR1 LNHNV, CDR2 YYDKDF (reference sequence). The CDR3 has 15 amino acids. Trimming left V 0 bases short and J 0 bases short, with 8 bases between. The CDR3 region is CATSRDLAANYGYTF. CDR3 DNA sequence: TGTGCCACCAGCAGAGATCTGGCGGCTAACTATGGCTACACCTTC.

The chain employs TRBV20-1 and TRBJ2-7; D is possibly TRBD1 or TRBD2 (5 bases each). This CDR3 contains 14 residues. V lost 3 bases and J 1 base, leaving 13 bases between the germline ends. Per the germline V gene, CDR1 is DFQATT and CDR2 is SNEGSKA (reference sequence). The CDR3 DNA sequence: TGCAGTGCTAGTGGGACGGACAATTCCTACGAGCAGTACTTC. The encoded protein is CSASGTDNSYEQYF.

The J gene is TRBJ1-3, the V gene TRBV15; D is unresolved. Trimming cost V 0 bases and J 8 bases, with 14 bases left between them. The CDR3 extends over 15 amino acids. CDR1 and CDR2 (germline): LNHNV, YYDKDF (reference sequence). The CDR3 region is CATSRDPTPWDTIYF. The CDR3, as DNA: TGTGCCACCAGCAGAGATCCCACCCCCTGGGACACCATATATTTT.

The chain recombines TRBV5-1 with TRBJ2-4; D not resolved. V was shortened by 0 bases and J by 7 bases, with 14 bases between the two germline ends. Per the germline V gene, CDR1 is SGHRS and CDR2 is YFSETQ. The CDR3 sequence is 15 residues long. The CDR3 reads CASSLEGFGYNIQYF. The CDR3 nucleotides read TGCGCCAGCAGCTTGGAAGGGTTTGGGTACAACATTCAGTACTTC.

The sample holds one count of this clone. The chain carries TRBV30 and TRBJ1-1, with a weak D call TRBD1 (6 bases). Trimming cost V 4 bases and J 1 base, with 10 bases left between them. The length of the CDR3 is 13 residues. CDR1 is GTSNPN, CDR2 SVGIG, per germline (reference sequence). This CDR3 reads CAWTGVWNTEAFF. The DNA for the CDR3 is TGTGCCTGGACAGGGGTGTGGAACACTGAAGCTTTCTTT.

The V and J genes are TRBV30 and TRBJ1-2; the D gene is possibly TRBD1 (5 bases). This CDR3 has 12 residues. Germline loops: CDR1 GTSNPN, CDR2 SVGIG (reference sequence). V was pared by 1 base and J by 4 bases, with 7 bases between. This chain's CDR3 is CAWSGGTYGYTF. DNA of the CDR3: TGTGCCTGGAGTGGGGGGACCTATGGCTACACCTTC.